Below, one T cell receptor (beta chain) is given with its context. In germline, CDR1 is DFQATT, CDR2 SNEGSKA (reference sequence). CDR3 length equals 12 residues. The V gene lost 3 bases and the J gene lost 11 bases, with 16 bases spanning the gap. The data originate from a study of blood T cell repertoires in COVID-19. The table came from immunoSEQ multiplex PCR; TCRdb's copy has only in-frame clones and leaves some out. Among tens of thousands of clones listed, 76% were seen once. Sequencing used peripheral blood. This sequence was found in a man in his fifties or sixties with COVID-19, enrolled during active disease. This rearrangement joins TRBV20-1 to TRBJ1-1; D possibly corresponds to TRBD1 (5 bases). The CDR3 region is CSASFRGINAFF. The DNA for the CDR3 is TGCAGTGCTAGTTTCCGGGGGATTAATGCTTTCTTT.